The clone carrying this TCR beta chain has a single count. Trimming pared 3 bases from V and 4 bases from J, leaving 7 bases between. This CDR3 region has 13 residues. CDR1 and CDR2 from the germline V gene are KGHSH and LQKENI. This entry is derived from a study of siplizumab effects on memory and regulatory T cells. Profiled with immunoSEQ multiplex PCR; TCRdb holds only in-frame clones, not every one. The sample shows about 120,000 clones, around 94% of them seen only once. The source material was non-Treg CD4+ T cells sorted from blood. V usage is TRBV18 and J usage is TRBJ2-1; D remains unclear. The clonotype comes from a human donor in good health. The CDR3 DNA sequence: TGTGCCAGCTCACCTTCCGTATACAATGAGCAGTTCTTC. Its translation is CASSPSVYNEQFF.